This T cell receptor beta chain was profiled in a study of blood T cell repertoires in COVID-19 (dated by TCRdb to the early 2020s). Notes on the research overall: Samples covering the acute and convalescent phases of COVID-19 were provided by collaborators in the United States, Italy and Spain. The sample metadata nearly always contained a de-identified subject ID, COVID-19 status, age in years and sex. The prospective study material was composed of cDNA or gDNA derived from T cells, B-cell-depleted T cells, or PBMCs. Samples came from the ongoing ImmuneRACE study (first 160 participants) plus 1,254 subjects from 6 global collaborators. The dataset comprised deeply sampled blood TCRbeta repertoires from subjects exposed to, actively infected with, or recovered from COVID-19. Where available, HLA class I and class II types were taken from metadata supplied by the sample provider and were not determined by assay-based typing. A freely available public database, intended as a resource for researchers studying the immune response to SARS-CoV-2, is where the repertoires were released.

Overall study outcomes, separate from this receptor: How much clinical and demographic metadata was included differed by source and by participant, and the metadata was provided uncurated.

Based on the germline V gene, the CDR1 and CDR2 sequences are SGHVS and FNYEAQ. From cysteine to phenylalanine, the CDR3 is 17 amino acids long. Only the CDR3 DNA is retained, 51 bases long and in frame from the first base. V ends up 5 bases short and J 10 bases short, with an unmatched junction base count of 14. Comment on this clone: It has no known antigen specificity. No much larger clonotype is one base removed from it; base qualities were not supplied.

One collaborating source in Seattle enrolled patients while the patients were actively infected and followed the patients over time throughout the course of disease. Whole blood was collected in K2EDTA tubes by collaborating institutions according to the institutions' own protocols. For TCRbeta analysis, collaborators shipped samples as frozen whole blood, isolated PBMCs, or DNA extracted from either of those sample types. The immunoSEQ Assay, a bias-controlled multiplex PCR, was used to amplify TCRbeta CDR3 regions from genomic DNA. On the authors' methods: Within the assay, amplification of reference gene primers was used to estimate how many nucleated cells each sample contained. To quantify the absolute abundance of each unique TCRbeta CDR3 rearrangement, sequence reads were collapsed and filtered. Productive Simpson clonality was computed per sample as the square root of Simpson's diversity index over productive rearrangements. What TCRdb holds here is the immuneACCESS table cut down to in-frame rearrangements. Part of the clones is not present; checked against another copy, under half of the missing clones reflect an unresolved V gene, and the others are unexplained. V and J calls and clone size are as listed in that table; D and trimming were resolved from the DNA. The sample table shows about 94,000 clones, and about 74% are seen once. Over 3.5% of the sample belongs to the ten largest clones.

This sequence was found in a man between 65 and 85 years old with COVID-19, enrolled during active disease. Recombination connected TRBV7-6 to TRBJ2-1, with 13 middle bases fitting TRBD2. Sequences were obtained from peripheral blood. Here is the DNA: TGTGCCAGCAGCCCGATTCTGACTAGCGGGAGGAACACCGAGCAGTTCTTC. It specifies CASSPILTSGRNTEQFF.